This T cell receptor beta chain was obtained from a study of long-term antiretroviral therapy in people with HIV. Samples were assayed with immunoSEQ v3.0 at survey level. The data were produced by immunoSEQ multiplex PCR, yet TCRdb's version contains in-frame clones alone and is incomplete. The sample yields about 20,000 clones, approximately 80% seen once. The TCR originated in a woman aged 40 to 50 with HIV. The sequences come from unsorted PBMCs, collected 1.2 years after starting antiretroviral therapy.

The DNA of the CDR3 is TGTGCCAGCAGTTTATTGGGCAGGGAAGATACGCAGTATTTT. Its protein product is CASSLLGREDTQYF. This chain uses TRBV28 with TRBJ2-3, with a weak D call TRBD1 (5 bases). Germline CDR1 reads MDHEN; CDR2 reads SYDVKM. The CDR3 has 14 residues. Trimming took 1 base from V and 5 from J, leaving 10 bases between them.